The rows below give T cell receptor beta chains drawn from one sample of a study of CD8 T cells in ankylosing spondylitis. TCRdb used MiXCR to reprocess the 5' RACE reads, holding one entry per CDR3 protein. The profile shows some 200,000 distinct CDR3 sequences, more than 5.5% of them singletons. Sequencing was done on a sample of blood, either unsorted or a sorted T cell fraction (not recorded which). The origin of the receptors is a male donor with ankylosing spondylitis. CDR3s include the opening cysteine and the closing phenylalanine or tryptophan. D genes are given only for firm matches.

CDR3: CASSFDRTLVNTEAFF
J: TRBJ1-1
D: NA
V: TRBV5-6

CDR3: CASRDFSSYEQYF
J: TRBJ2-7
D: NA
V: TRBV2

CDR3: CASSVRTGETYEQYF
J: TRBJ2-7
D: TRBD1
V: TRBV9

CDR3: CAWSTGTPEHEQYF
J: TRBJ2-7
D: NA
V: TRBV30

CDR3: CASSLGRTVLLAEAFF
J: TRBJ1-1
D: NA
V: TRBV7-8

CDR3: CASSQGDLTGELFF
J: TRBJ2-2
D: NA
V: TRBV3-1

CDR3: CASSRPGPYEQYF
J: TRBJ2-7
D: NA
V: TRBV4-1

CDR3: CASRLKAPYGYTF
J: TRBJ1-2
D: NA
V: TRBV19

CDR3: CASSYSNGKNEQFF
J: TRBJ2-1
D: NA
V: TRBV6-2/TRBV6-3

CDR3: CASSLWWNQPQHF
J: TRBJ1-5
D: NA
V: TRBV27

CDR3: CASSKTRIETQYF
J: TRBJ2-5
D: NA
V: TRBV6-2/TRBV6-3

CDR3: CASSPPYSSVGRGLEQYF
J: TRBJ2-7
D: TRBD1
V: TRBV18

CDR3: CASIHTGLTEAFF
J: TRBJ1-1
D: NA
V: TRBV28

CDR3: CASSYLAGNSPLHF
J: TRBJ1-6
D: NA
V: TRBV6-5

CDR3: CASSLARRVGELFF
J: TRBJ2-2
D: NA
V: TRBV7-2

CDR3: CAISTSGGTYEQYF
J: TRBJ2-7
D: TRBD2
V: TRBV10-3

CDR3: CASSPPWALETQYF
J: TRBJ2-5
D: NA
V: TRBV3-1

CDR3: CSARESTWVIGTDTQYF
J: TRBJ2-3
D: NA
V: TRBV20-1

CDR3: CASSLGLAGALPYNEQFF
J: TRBJ2-1
D: TRBD2
V: TRBV7-8

CDR3: CASSLGQGARETQYF
J: TRBJ2-5
D: TRBD1
V: TRBV27

CDR3: CASSFLVNTGELFF
J: TRBJ2-2
D: NA
V: TRBV11-2

CDR3: CASSVKDTLYNEQFF
J: TRBJ2-1
D: NA
V: TRBV9

CDR3: CASSVEPGGGYTF
J: TRBJ1-2
D: NA
V: TRBV9

CDR3: CASSLGDSPEKLFF
J: TRBJ1-4
D: TRBD1
V: TRBV27

CDR3: CASSLGKGGELFF
J: TRBJ2-2
D: NA
V: TRBV4-3

CDR3: CASSLNKDTQYF
J: TRBJ2-3
D: NA
V: TRBV7-6

CDR3: CASRQGQGAPETQYF
J: TRBJ2-5
D: TRBD1
V: TRBV5-1

CDR3: CASSLALGLAWYEQYF
J: TRBJ2-7
D: TRBD2
V: TRBV7-8

CDR3: CASSQVSGLGNYEQYF
J: TRBJ2-7
D: TRBD2
V: TRBV14

CDR3: CASSHPARDGEKLFF
J: TRBJ1-4
D: NA
V: TRBV4-2

CDR3: CASSLVTISGRPGDEQFF
J: TRBJ2-1
D: TRBD2
V: TRBV11-1

CDR3: CASSLRQGETQYF
J: TRBJ2-5
D: NA
V: TRBV12-3/TRBV12-4

CDR3: CDSSSTGNEQFF
J: TRBJ2-1
D: NA
V: TRBV7-9

CDR3: CATTELWGASLQPQHF
J: TRBJ1-5
D: NA
V: TRBV10-3

CDR3: CASSRYRTVNEKLFF
J: TRBJ1-4
D: NA
V: TRBV7-8

CDR3: CASSPRGSPGPLHF
J: TRBJ1-6
D: NA
V: TRBV9

CDR3: CASCKTGNQPQHF
J: TRBJ1-5
D: TRBD1
V: TRBV6-1

CDR3: CASITDRPNYGYTF
J: TRBJ1-2
D: NA
V: TRBV7-9

CDR3: CAMGTGGGVDEQFF
J: TRBJ2-1
D: NA
V: TRBV5-5

CDR3: CASSWGAREQFF
J: TRBJ2-1
D: NA
V: TRBV7-9

CDR3: CASSWDRYDGTQYF
J: TRBJ2-3
D: NA
V: TRBV28

CDR3: CASSSLSGTLYPNEQFF
J: TRBJ2-1
D: NA
V: TRBV21-1

CDR3: CASSILGGVYGYTF
J: TRBJ1-2
D: NA
V: TRBV19

CDR3: CASSQDPGPSGNEQFF
J: TRBJ2-1
D: NA
V: TRBV4-3

CDR3: CASSSPPSGGVRETQYF
J: TRBJ2-5
D: NA
V: TRBV7-9

CDR3: CASSIAKEPYEQYF
J: TRBJ2-7
D: NA
V: TRBV19

CDR3: CASSFGVNEQYF
J: TRBJ2-7
D: NA
V: TRBV7-9

CDR3: CASRRDRGPNQPQHF
J: TRBJ1-5
D: TRBD1
V: TRBV28

CDR3: CASSLTYGGNEQFF
J: TRBJ2-1
D: NA
V: TRBV11-2

CDR3: CASSQDVEGAPGNTIYF
J: TRBJ1-3
D: TRBD1
V: TRBV4-2

CDR3: CASSPGTYDYGYTF
J: TRBJ1-2
D: NA
V: TRBV5-1

CDR3: CASSPTYSYNEQFF
J: TRBJ2-1
D: NA
V: TRBV2

CDR3: CASFRDSSYEQYF
J: TRBJ2-7
D: NA
V: TRBV10-2

CDR3: CASSSERTGGKLFF
J: TRBJ1-4
D: NA
V: TRBV5-1

CDR3: CSVEMGAITEAFF
J: TRBJ1-1
D: NA
V: TRBV29-1

CDR3: CSVEPENQGETQYF
J: TRBJ2-5
D: NA
V: TRBV29-1

CDR3: CASSGGPARGNTIYF
J: TRBJ1-3
D: NA
V: TRBV27

CDR3: CSVEERDYEQYF
J: TRBJ2-7
D: TRBD2
V: TRBV29-1